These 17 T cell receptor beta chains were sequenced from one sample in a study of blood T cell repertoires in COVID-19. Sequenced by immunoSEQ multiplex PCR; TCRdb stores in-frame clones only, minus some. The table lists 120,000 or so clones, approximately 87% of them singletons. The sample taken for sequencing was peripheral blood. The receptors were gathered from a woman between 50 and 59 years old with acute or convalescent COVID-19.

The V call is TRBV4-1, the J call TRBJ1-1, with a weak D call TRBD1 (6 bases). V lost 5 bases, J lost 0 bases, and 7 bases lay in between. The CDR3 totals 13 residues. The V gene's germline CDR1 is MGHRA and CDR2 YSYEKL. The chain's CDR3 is CASSGGMNTEAFF. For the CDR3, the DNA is TGCGCCAGCAGCGGGGGCATGAACACTGAAGCTTTCTTT.

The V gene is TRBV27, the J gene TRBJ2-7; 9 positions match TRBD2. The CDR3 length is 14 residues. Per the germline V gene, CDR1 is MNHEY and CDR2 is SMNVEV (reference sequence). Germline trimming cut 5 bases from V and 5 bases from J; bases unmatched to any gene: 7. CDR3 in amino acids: CASSLSGSGDEQYF. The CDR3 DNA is TGTGCCAGCAGTCTTAGCGGGAGTGGGGACGAGCAGTACTTC.

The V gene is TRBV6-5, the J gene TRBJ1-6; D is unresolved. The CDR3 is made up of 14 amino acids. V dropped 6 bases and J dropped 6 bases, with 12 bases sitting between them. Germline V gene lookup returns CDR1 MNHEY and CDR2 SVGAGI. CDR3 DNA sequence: TGTGCCAGCAGCTTTACAGATTCTAATTCACCCCTCCACTTT. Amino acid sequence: CASSFTDSNSPLHF.

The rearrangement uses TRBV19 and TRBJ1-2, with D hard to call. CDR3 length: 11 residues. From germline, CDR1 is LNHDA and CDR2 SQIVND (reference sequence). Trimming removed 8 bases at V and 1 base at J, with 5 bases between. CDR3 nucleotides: TGTGCCAGTGGCTTTAACTATGGCTACACCTTC. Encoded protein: CASGFNYGYTF.

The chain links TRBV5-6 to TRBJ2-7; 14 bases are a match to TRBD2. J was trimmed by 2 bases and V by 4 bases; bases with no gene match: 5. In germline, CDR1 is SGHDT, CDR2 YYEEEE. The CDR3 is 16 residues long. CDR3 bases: TGTGCCAGCAGCCTTGGACTAGCGGGAGGAACCTACGAGCAGTACTTC. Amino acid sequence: CASSLGLAGGTYEQYF.

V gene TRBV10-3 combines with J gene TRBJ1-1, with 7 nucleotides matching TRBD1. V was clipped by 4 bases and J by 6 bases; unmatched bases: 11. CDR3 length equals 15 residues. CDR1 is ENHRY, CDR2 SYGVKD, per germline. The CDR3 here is CAISAEDRDVPEAFF. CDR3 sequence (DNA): TGTGCCATCAGTGCCGAAGACAGGGACGTGCCTGAAGCTTTCTTT.

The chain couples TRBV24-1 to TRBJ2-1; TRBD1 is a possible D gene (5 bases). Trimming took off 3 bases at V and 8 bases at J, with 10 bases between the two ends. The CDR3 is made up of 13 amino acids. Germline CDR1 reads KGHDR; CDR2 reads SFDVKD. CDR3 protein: CATSDPGKDEQFF. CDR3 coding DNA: TGTGCCACCAGTGATCCAGGGAAGGATGAGCAGTTCTTC.

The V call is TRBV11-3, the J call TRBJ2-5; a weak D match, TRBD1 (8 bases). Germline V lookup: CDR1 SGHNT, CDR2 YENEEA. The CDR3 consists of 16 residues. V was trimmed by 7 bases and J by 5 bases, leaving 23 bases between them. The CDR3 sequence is CASTPEGGTGWETQYF. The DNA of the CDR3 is TGTGCCAGCACCCCAGAGGGGGGGACAGGTTGGGAGACCCAGTACTTC.

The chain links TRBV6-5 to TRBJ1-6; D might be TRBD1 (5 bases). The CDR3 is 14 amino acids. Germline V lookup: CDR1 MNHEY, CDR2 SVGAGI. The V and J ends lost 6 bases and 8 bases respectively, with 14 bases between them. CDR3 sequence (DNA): TGTGCCAGCAGGGGGGGGACCGACTATTCACCCCTCCACTTT. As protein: CASRGGTDYSPLHF.

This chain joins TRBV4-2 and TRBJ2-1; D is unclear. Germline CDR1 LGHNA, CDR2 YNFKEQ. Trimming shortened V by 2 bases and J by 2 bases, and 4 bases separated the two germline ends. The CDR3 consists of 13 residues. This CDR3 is CASSQQTYNEQFF. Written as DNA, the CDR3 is TGTGCCAGCAGCCAACAGACCTACAATGAGCAGTTCTTC.

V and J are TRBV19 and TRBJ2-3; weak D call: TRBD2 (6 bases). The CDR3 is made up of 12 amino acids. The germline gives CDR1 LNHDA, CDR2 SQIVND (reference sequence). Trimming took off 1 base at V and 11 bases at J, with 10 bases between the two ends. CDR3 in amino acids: CASSIAAGLQYF. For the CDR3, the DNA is TGTGCCAGTAGTATAGCGGCGGGGTTGCAGTATTTT.

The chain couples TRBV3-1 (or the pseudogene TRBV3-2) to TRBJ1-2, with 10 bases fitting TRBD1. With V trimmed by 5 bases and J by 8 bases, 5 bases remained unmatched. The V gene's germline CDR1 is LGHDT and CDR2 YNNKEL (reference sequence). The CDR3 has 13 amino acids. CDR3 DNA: TGTGCCAGCAGCGGACAGGGGGTTGGGGGCTACACCTTC. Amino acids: CASSGQGVGGYTF.

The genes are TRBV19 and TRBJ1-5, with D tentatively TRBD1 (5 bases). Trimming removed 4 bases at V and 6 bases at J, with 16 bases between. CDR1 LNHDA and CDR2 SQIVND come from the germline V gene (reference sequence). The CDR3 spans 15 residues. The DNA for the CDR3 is TGTGCCAGTAGTAAAGGTCAGGGAAGAGGTCAGCCCCAGCATTTT. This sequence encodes CASSKGQGRGQPQHF.

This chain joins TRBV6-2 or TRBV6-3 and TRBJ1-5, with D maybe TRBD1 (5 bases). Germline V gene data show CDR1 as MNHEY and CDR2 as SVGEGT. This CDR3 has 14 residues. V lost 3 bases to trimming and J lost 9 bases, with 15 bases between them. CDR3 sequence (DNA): TGTGCCAGCAGTTATGGGACTGCGCAGGTGCCCCAGCATTTT. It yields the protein CASSYGTAQVPQHF.

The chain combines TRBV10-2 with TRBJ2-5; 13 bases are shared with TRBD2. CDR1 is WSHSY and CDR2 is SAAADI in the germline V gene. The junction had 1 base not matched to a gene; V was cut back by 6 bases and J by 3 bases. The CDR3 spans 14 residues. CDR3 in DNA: TGCGCCAGCAGAGGACTAGCGGGGGAAGAGACCCAGTACTTC. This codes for CASRGLAGEETQYF.

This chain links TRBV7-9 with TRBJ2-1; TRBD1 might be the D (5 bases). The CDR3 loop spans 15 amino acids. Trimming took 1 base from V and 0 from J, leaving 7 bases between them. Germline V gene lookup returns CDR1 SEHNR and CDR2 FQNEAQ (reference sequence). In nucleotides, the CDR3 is TGTGCCAGCAGCTTAGGGACAACCTCCTACAATGAGCAGTTCTTC. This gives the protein CASSLGTTSYNEQFF. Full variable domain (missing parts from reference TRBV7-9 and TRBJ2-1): DTGVSQNPRHKITKRGQNVTFRCDPISEHNRLYWYRQTLGQGPEFLTYFQNEAQLEKSRLLSDRFSAERPKGSFSTLEIQRTEQGDSAMYLCASSLGTTSYNEQFFGPGTRLTVL.

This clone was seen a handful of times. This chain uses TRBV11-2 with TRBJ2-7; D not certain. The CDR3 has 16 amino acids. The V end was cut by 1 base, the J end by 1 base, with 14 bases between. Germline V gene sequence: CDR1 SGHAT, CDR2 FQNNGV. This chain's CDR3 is CASSLAASALSYEQYF. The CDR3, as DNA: TGTGCCAGCAGCTTAGCGGCCTCAGCGTTGTCCTACGAGCAGTACTTC.